This TCR beta chain emerged from a study of technical replicates of blood from a few donors. Sequencing used immunoSEQ multiplex PCR; TCRdb keeps in-frame clones, though not all of them. The sample holds more than 65,000 clones, around 97% seen once. The CDR3 contains 15 residues. V gave up 5 bases and J gave up 2 bases; unmatched junction bases: 9. The germline V gene has CDR1 ENHRY and CDR2 SYGVKD. The sample taken for sequencing was T cells isolated from PBMCs. This chain connects TRBV10-3 to TRBJ2-7; 7 nucleotides line up with TRBD1. This TCR was recovered from a human donor in good health. The CDR3 nucleotides are TGTGCCATCAGTAGCGACCGGGACAGCCCCTACGAGCAGTACTTC. Translated: CAISSDRDSPYEQYF.